The 20 T cell receptor beta chains listed next were all sequenced from one sample in a study of beta chain features in type 1 diabetes (dated by TCRdb to 2017 to 2018). Libraries were built with the immunoSEQ multiplex PCR assay. The entire amount of isolated RNA was reverse transcribed using the High Capacity cDNA Reverse Transcription Kit, so the sequenced TCRB transcripts were expressed ones. TCRdb took over this immuneACCESS table, retaining in-frame rearrangements with V and J assigned. Such tables are incomplete; in checked studies, under half of the missing clones stem from an unresolved V gene, and the remainder is unexplained. The sample table holds around 250,000 clones, of which 27% were seen once. The ten most abundant clones make up 4% of the sample. The sequencing sample was made of central memory CD4+ T cells from blood. The source is a man aged 25 to 40 in good health.

The chain carries TRBV5-1 and TRBJ2-7; TRBD2 matches at 9 bases. The germline V gene has CDR1 SGHRS and CDR2 YFSETQ. The trim removed 0 bases at V and 3 bases at J, leaving 4 bases unmatched. The CDR3 loop spans 15 amino acids. The CDR3 sequence: CASSLVPSGDYEQYF. The DNA for the CDR3 is TGCGCCAGCAGCTTGGTTCCTAGCGGGGACTACGAGCAGTACTTC.

The chain employs TRBV2 and TRBJ1-1; D remains unclear. The length of the CDR3 is 13 residues. Germline V CDR1 and CDR2: SNHLY, FYNNEI. V lost 1 base and J lost 6, with 9 bases in between. The CDR3 bases are TGTGCCAGCAGTGAAGTGCTAAACGCTGAAGCTTTCTTT. Its translation: CASSEVLNAEAFF.

This chain connects TRBV5-5 to TRBJ2-3; D may be TRBD1 (6 bases). The CDR3 has 14 residues. Per germline, CDR1 SGHKS and CDR2 YYEKEE (reference sequence). The ends were cut back, 4 bases at V and 1 base at J, with 10 bases in the middle. The DNA for the CDR3 is TGTGCCAGCAGCAGACAGGAACGCACAGATACGCAGTATTTT. Protein sequence: CASSRQERTDTQYF.

The chain is built from TRBV4-3 and TRBJ2-2; TRBD2 might be the D (6 bases). The V end lost 0 bases, the J end lost 2 bases, and 10 bases lay between the germline ends. Germline lookup yields CDR1 LGHNA and CDR2 YSLEER. CDR3 length equals 16 residues. DNA of the CDR3: TGCGCCAGCAGCCAAGAGCCGGGAGCAAACACCGGGGAGCTGTTTTTT. It is translated as CASSQEPGANTGELFF.

This chain connects TRBV28 to TRBJ1-2; a weak D match, TRBD1 (6 bases). The CDR3 has 14 residues. The germline V gene encodes CDR1 MDHEN and CDR2 SYDVKM. V gave up 6 bases and J gave up 3 bases, with 14 bases separating them. In DNA, the CDR3 is TGTGCCAGCAGATCAGGCGGGGGCGACTATGGCTACACCTTC. Protein: CASRSGGGDYGYTF.

The chain is built from TRBV30 and TRBJ1-5; D remains ambiguous. CDR3 length equals 14 residues. Per the germline V gene, CDR1 is GTSNPN and CDR2 is SVGIG (reference sequence). The V end was cut by 2 bases, the J end by 2 bases, with 10 bases between. For the CDR3, the DNA is TGTGCCTGGAGTACGGTAGATCGCAATCAGCCCCAGCATTTT. Amino acids: CAWSTVDRNQPQHF.

This clone was counted a few times. The chain uses TRBV7-2 and TRBJ2-7; D unclear. CDR1 is SGHTA and CDR2 is FQGNSA in the germline V gene. The CDR3 length is 13 residues. V lost 5 bases and J lost 2, with 10 bases in between. The CDR3 loop reads CASSPTRAYEQYF. Here the CDR3 DNA reads TGTGCCAGCAGCCCCACCCGGGCCTACGAGCAGTACTTC.

The gene calls are TRBV5-4 and TRBJ2-1; 10 nucleotides match TRBD2. The CDR3 loop spans 16 amino acids. J lost 7 bases, V lost 1 base, and 8 bases had no gene match. CDR1 and CDR2 (germline): SGHNT, YYREEE (reference sequence). CDR3 region: CASSLWTSGYGNEQFF. The DNA for the CDR3 is TGTGCCAGCAGCTTGTGGACTAGCGGCTACGGGAATGAGCAGTTCTTC. Together with reference TRBV5-4 and TRBJ2-1, the CDR3 gives the full variable domain: ETGVTQSPTHLIKTRGQQVTLRCSSQSGHNTVSWYQQALGQGPQFIFQYYREEENGRGNFPPRFSGLQFPNYSSELNVNALELDDSALYLCASSLWTSGYGNEQFFGPGTRLTVL.

This chain joins TRBV18 and TRBJ2-7; TRBD1 agrees at 7 bases. The CDR3 sequence is 15 residues long. Unmatched junction bases numbered 5, after V lost 0 bases and J lost 3 bases. Germline V gene sequence: CDR1 KGHSH, CDR2 LQKENI. CDR3 coding DNA: TGTGCCAGCTCACCACCGGGACAGCCTATCTACGAGCAGTACTTC. It is translated as CASSPPGQPIYEQYF. Variable domain in full (rest from reference TRBV18 and TRBJ2-7): NAGVMQNPRHLVRRRGQEARLRCSPMKGHSHVYWYRQLPEEGLKFMVYLQKENIIDESGMPKERFSAEFPKEGPSILRIQQVVRGDSAAYFCASSPPGQPIYEQYFGPGTRLTVT.

This clone showed up many times. The rearrangement joins TRBV14 to TRBJ2-7; D not resolved. The length of the CDR3 is 13 residues. Germline CDR1 is SGHDN and CDR2 is FVKESK. Trimming took 1 base from V and 6 from J, leaving 10 bases between them. CDR3 DNA: TGTGCCAGCAGCCAAGTACGAGTTACCGAGCAGTACTTC. Translating it yields CASSQVRVTEQYF.

This clone was seen a handful of times. The chain links TRBV11-2 to TRBJ2-6; D could derive from TRBD1 or TRBD2 (5 bases each). Trimming cost V 7 bases and J 4 bases, with 17 bases left between them. CDR3 size: 16 residues. Germline V gene lookup returns CDR1 SGHAT and CDR2 FQNNGV. The CDR3, as DNA: TGTGCCAGCACCTACCAGATGGGGACCGGGGCCAACGTCCTGACTTTC. Its translation is CASTYQMGTGANVLTF.

V is TRBV10-3 and J is TRBJ2-2, with 7 bases that match TRBD2. The CDR3 is made up of 15 amino acids. Germline CDR1 reads ENHRY; CDR2 reads SYGVKD. V lost 3 bases to trimming and J lost 7 bases; unmatched junction nucleotides: 8. The CDR3 nucleotides read TGTGCCATCAGTGAAAAAGTGCGGGAGCACGGGGAGCTGTTTTTT. Its protein is CAISEKVREHGELFF.

A few counts support this clone. V usage is TRBV11-2 and J usage is TRBJ1-2; 7 bases are shared with TRBD1. The J segment lost 4 bases and the V segment lost 4 bases, leaving 3 bases of the junction unmatched. CDR1 is SGHAT, CDR2 FQNNGV, per germline. This CDR3 contains 13 residues. The CDR3 is CASSSTGLYGYTF. CDR3 coding DNA: TGTGCCAGCAGCTCGACAGGGCTCTATGGCTACACCTTC.

The table lists this clone with a few counts. V gene TRBV7-9 combines with J gene TRBJ2-3, with 8 bases matching TRBD2. CDR1 and CDR2 (germline): SEHNR, FQNEAQ (reference sequence). Trimming removed 5 bases from V and 1 base from J; junction bases left unmatched: 8. The CDR3 consists of 16 residues. The CDR3 loop reads CASSRTGTRGTDTQYF. The CDR3 bases are TGTGCCAGCAGCCGTACCGGGACTAGGGGCACAGATACGCAGTATTTT.

This sequence joins TRBV18 and TRBJ2-5; tentatively, D is TRBD1 or TRBD2 (6 bases each). Germline V CDR1 and CDR2: KGHSH, LQKENI. V lost 5 bases to trimming and J lost 4 bases, with 14 bases between them. The CDR3 loop spans 14 amino acids. The CDR3: CASSNPEGVETQYF. Written as DNA, the CDR3 is TGTGCCAGCTCAAATCCGGAGGGGGTAGAGACCCAGTACTTC.

This clone was seen just once. The same CDR3 arises from other DNA sequences in this sample as well. The CDR3 loop is CASSPDDRGWDGYTF. CDR3 sequence (DNA): TGTGCCAGCAGCCCGGACGACAGGGGGTGGGATGGCTACACCTTC. The chain has TRBV4-2 and TRBJ1-2, with 9 nucleotides matching TRBD1. J was trimmed by 6 bases and V by 4 bases; bases with no gene match: 9. This CDR3 has 15 amino acids. Germline-derived CDR1 and CDR2 are LGHNA and YNFKEQ.

The gene calls are TRBV7-2 and TRBJ2-1; TRBD2 agrees at 9 bases. Germline CDR1 reads SGHTA; CDR2 reads FQGNSA. V was clipped by 0 bases and J by 2 bases; unmatched bases: 8. The length of the CDR3 is 18 residues. The CDR3 loop is CASSLAPRAGGPYNEQFF. CDR3 coding DNA: TGTGCCAGCAGCTTAGCCCCCAGAGCGGGGGGCCCCTACAATGAGCAGTTCTTC. Variable domain in full (rest from reference TRBV7-2 and TRBJ2-1): GAGVSQSPSNKVTEKGKDVELRCDPISGHTALYWYRQSLGQGLEFLIYFQGNSAPDKSGLPSDRFSAERTGGSVSTLTIQRTQQEDSAVYLCASSLAPRAGGPYNEQFFGPGTRLTVL.

The V call is TRBV7-9, the J call TRBJ2-1; D is unresolved. The V gene lost 4 bases and the J gene lost 0 bases, with 16 bases spanning the gap. Germline CDR1 and CDR2: SEHNR and FQNEAQ (reference sequence). The CDR3 has 17 amino acids. CDR3 in DNA: TGTGCCAGCAGCTCCGGATGGAGACACTACTCCTACAATGAGCAGTTCTTC. It specifies CASSSGWRHYSYNEQFF.

This rearrangement joins TRBV18 to TRBJ2-7; the D gene is possibly TRBD2 (5 bases). The germline V gene encodes CDR1 KGHSH and CDR2 LQKENI. The CDR3 is made up of 15 amino acids. V was pared by 0 bases and J by 3 bases, with 12 bases between. The CDR3 reads CASSPPGVGNYEQYF. The CDR3 DNA follows: TGTGCCAGCTCACCACCGGGAGTGGGGAACTACGAGCAGTACTTC.

The chain couples TRBV28 to TRBJ2-3; D is ambiguous. From germline, CDR1 is MDHEN and CDR2 SYDVKM. V shed 7 bases and J shed 0 bases, with 17 bases lying between them. CDR3 length equals 16 residues. The CDR3 DNA reads TGTGCCAGCAACCTCCTACAGTCACCTAGCACAGATACGCAGTATTTT. Translated, it gives CASNLLQSPSTDTQYF.